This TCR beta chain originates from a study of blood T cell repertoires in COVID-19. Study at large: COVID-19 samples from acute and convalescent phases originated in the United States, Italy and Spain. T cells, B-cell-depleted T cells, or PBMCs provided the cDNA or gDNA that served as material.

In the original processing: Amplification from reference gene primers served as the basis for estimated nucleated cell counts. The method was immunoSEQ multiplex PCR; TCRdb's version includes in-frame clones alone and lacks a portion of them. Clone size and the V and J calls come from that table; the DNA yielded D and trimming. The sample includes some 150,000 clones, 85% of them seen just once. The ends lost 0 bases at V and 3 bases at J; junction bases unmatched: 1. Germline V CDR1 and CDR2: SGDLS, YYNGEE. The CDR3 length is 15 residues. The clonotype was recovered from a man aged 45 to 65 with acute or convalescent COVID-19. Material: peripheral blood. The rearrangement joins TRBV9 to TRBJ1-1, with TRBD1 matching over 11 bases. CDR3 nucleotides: TGTGCCAGCAGCGTAGGGGGACAGGGGGACACTGAAGCTTTCTTT. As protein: CASSVGGQGDTEAFF.